This T cell receptor beta chain was captured by sequencing in a study of blood T cell repertoires in COVID-19. Here immunoSEQ multiplex PCR was the method, and the copy in TCRdb shows in-frame clones only, minus some. The sample shows about 180,000 clones, 86% of them seen only once. Germline V CDR1 and CDR2: MNHNY, SVGAGI (reference sequence). Trimming left V 7 bases short and J 7 bases short, with 16 bases between. The CDR3 spans 14 residues. The TCR originated in a woman aged 25 to 45 with active or convalescent COVID-19. The chain recombines TRBV6-6 with TRBJ1-4; D is perhaps TRBD1 (5 bases). The sequencing sample was made of peripheral blood. CDR3 DNA sequence: TGTGCCAGCATTAAAGACAGTCTTCTTGAAAAACTGTTTTTT. This translates into CASIKDSLLEKLFF.